The rows below give T cell receptor beta chains drawn from one sample of a study of T cells in Graves' hyperthyroidism and ophthalmopathy. TCRdb reanalysed the multiplex PCR reads using MiXCR and keeps one entry per CDR3 protein. Of 660,000 or so distinct CDR3 sequences listed, 45% are singletons. The sample taken for sequencing was peripheral blood or thyroid tissue (not recorded which). All receptors come from an adult man with Graves' disease, either hyperthyroidism or ophthalmopathy (not recorded which). Both conserved end residues are part of each CDR3. The D gene is left open where the match is weak. Clone size is not always given. Where it is, it says once, few, many or a class for expanded clones.

CSVQAGQGASPSNEKLFF	TGCAGTGTTCAAGCGGGACAGGGGGCTAGTCCAAGTAATGAAAAACTGTTTTTT	TRBD1	TRBV20-1	TRBJ1-4	-	18
CASSWTGSRYGYTF	TGTGCCAGCAGCTGGACAGGGAGTCGGTATGGCTACACCTTC	TRBD1	TRBV6-6	TRBJ1-2	-	14
CASSAPGTAINYGYTF	TGTGCCAGCTCAGCCCCCGGGACAGCCATTAACTATGGCTACACCTTC	TRBD1	TRBV2	TRBJ1-2	-	16
CASSLVGAGGQPQHF	TGTGCCAGCAGCTTAGTAGGGGCGGGGGGTCAGCCCCAGCATTTT	-	TRBV11-3	TRBJ1-5	-	15
CASSYDRARVSNQPQHF	TGTGCCAGCAGTTACGACCGGGCCCGAGTTAGCAATCAGCCCCAGCATTTT	-	TRBV2	TRBJ1-5	few	17
CSASLPEVYEQYF	TGCAGTGCTAGTTTGCCGGAGGTCTACGAGCAGTACTTC	-	TRBV20-1	TRBJ2-7	-	13
CASSFRGPDGYTF	TGTGCCAGCAGTTTCAGGGGGCCCGATGGCTACACCTTC	TRBD1	TRBV9	TRBJ1-2	-	13
CASSPLTDPNSPLHF	TGTGCCAGCTCACCACTGACAGACCCTAATTCACCCCTCCACTTT	-	TRBV9	TRBJ1-6	-	15
CASSEETSGRVTQYF	TGTGCCAGCAGTGAAGAGACTAGCGGGCGGGTGACCCAGTACTTC	TRBD2	TRBV2	TRBJ2-5	many	15
CASSHPRKNTEAFF	TGTGCCAGCAGCCATCCACGGAAGAACACTGAAGCTTTCTTT	-	TRBV4-2	TRBJ1-1	-	14
CSATTDTGELFF	TGCAGTGCAACAACTGACACCGGGGAGCTGTTTTTT	-	TRBV20-1	TRBJ2-2	-	12
CASSYSLRETQYF	TGTGCCAGCAGTTACTCCCTCCGGGAGACCCAGTACTTC	-	TRBV6-5	TRBJ2-5	-	13
CASSYSWTGGGYGYTF	TGTGCCAGCAGTTACTCCTGGACAGGGGGAGGCTATGGCTACACCTTC	TRBD1	TRBV6-5	TRBJ1-2	-	16
CASRTGGDWYYGYTF	TGTGCCAGCAGAACAGGGGGGGATTGGTACTATGGCTACACCTTC	TRBD1	TRBV9	TRBJ1-2	-	15
CASSLLGALSYGYTF	TGTGCCAGCAGCTTGTTAGGGGCCCTTAGCTATGGCTACACCTTC	-	TRBV7-2	TRBJ1-2	few	15
CASSGNRGLRETQYF	TGTGCCAGCAGTGGTAACAGGGGGCTTCGGGAGACCCAGTACTTC	TRBD1	TRBV25-1	TRBJ2-5	many	15
CSVVEGIGYTF	TGCAGCGTTGTGGAAGGGATTGGCTACACCTTC	-	TRBV29-1	TRBJ1-2	many	11
CASSSGHAKPQHF	TGTGCCAGCAGCTCAGGTCACGCCAAGCCTCAGCATTTT	-	TRBV7-9	TRBJ1-5	-	13
CSVVYSGVNNEQFF	TGCAGCGTTGTGTATAGCGGCGTTAACAATGAGCAGTTCTTC	-	TRBV29-1	TRBJ2-1	-	14
CASSPGQISYGYTF	TGTGCCAGCAGCCCCGGACAGATCTCCTATGGCTACACCTTC	-	TRBV5-6	TRBJ1-2	many	14
CASSYDGYEQYF	TGTGCCAGCAGTTACGACGGCTACGAGCAGTACTTC	-	TRBV10-3	TRBJ2-7	many	12
CAISESTNDDYTF	TGTGCCATCAGTGAGTCGACTAATGACGACTACACCTTC	-	TRBV10-3	TRBJ1-2	many	13
CASTVGSQGQYF	TGTGCCAGCACTGTGGGAAGCCAGGGGCAGTACTTC	-	TRBV6-6	TRBJ2-7	-	12
CASRDPGTEAFF	TGTGCCAGCAGGGACCCAGGCACTGAAGCTTTCTTT	-	TRBV6-1	TRBJ1-1	-	12
CASSLVDTNYGYTF	TGCGCCAGCAGCTTGGTCGACACGAACTATGGCTACACCTTC	-	TRBV5-1	TRBJ1-2	many	14
CASSQSGRTYEQYF	TGTGCCAGCAGCCAGAGCGGGAGGACCTACGAGCAGTACTTC	TRBD2	TRBV7-9	TRBJ2-7	few	14
CASSLTMGRSEKLFF	TGCGCCAGCAGCTTGACGATGGGGCGAAGTGAAAAACTGTTTTTT	-	TRBV5-1	TRBJ1-4	many	15
CASSLAGGASSSPMQYF	TGTGCCAGCAGCTTAGCGGGCGGAGCCTCCAGTTCCCCAATGCAGTACTTC	-	TRBV7-2	TRBJ2-7	-	17
CATSRGGIAIQETQYF	TGTGCCACCAGCAGAGGGGGGATAGCGATCCAAGAGACCCAGTACTTC	-	TRBV15	TRBJ2-5	-	16
CAIKTGLAGGPQTQYF	TGTGCCATCAAGACCGGACTAGCGGGAGGGCCCCAGACCCAGTACTTC	TRBD2	TRBV10-3	TRBJ2-5	-	16
CASRAQGPHQPQHF	TGTGCCAGCAGGGCACAGGGACCACACCAGCCCCAGCATTTT	-	TRBV9	TRBJ1-5	few	14
CSVVNSAGYTF	TGCAGCGTTGTAAATTCTGCTGGCTACACCTTC	-	TRBV29-1	TRBJ1-2	many	11
CASSRTLAGNQPQHF	TGTGCCAGCAGTCGTACGCTAGCGGGCAATCAGCCCCAGCATTTT	-	TRBV2	TRBJ1-5	many	15
CASRGDRGNSNQPQHF	TGTGCCAGCAGGGGTGACAGGGGGAATAGCAATCAGCCCCAGCATTTT	TRBD1	TRBV6-5	TRBJ1-5	-	16
CASSSGLAGTETQYF	TGTGCTAGCAGCTCCGGACTAGCGGGGACAGAGACCCAGTACTTC	TRBD2	TRBV7-6	TRBJ2-5	-	15
CSVGLDGYTF	TGCAGCGTAGGACTAGACGGCTACACCTTC	-	TRBV29-1	TRBJ1-2	many	10
CATGSSGNTIYF	TGTGCCACCGGTAGCTCTGGAAACACCATATATTTT	-	TRBV10-3	TRBJ1-3	-	12
CASSDEYRETQYF	TGTGCCAGCAGTGACGAGTACCGGGAGACCCAGTACTTC	-	TRBV2	TRBJ2-5	many	13
CASSFSGSRNSNQPQHF	TGTGCCAGCAGTTTCTCAGGGTCTCGGAATAGCAATCAGCCCCAGCATTTT	-	TRBV12-3/TRBV12-4	TRBJ1-5	-	17
CSPGDRVSYEQYF	TGCAGCCCTGGCGACAGGGTCTCCTACGAGCAGTACTTC	TRBD1	TRBV29-1	TRBJ2-7	-	13
CSVEVRQTLYGYTF	TGCAGCGTTGAAGTTCGGCAGACCCTCTATGGCTACACCTTC	-	TRBV29-1	TRBJ1-2	-	14
CASSLAPNEKLFF	TGTGCCAGCAGCTTGGCTCCTAATGAAAAACTGTTTTTT	-	TRBV7-2	TRBJ1-4	many	13
CAIRSRSYNSPLHF	TGTGCCATCAGGTCCAGATCCTATAATTCACCCCTCCACTTT	-	TRBV10-3	TRBJ1-6	-	14
CSASSANTEAFF	TGCAGTGCTAGCAGCGCAAACACTGAAGCTTTCTTT	-	TRBV20-1	TRBJ1-1	-	12
CATSVDRGTGQTQYF	TGTGCCACCAGCGTGGACAGGGGTACAGGTCAGACCCAGTACTTC	TRBD1	TRBV15	TRBJ2-5	-	15
CASSPIGQGNSPLHF	TGCGCCAGCAGCCCGATAGGACAGGGTAATTCACCCCTCCACTTT	TRBD1	TRBV10-2	TRBJ1-6	-	15
CSVLGQGAGAQPQHF	TGCAGCGTATTGGGACAGGGGGCGGGGGCACAGCCCCAGCATTTT	TRBD1	TRBV29-1	TRBJ1-5	-	15
CASSLTTGENSPLHF	TGTGCCAGCAGCCTCACGACAGGGGAAAATTCACCCCTCCACTTT	TRBD1	TRBV7-9	TRBJ1-6	many	15
CASSLGQRNTEAFF	TGTGCCAGCAGCCTCGGACAGCGGAACACTGAAGCTTTCTTT	-	TRBV7-8	TRBJ1-1	many	14
CASSRDGVNTEKLFF	TGTGCCAGCAGTAGGGACGGTGTGAACACTGAAAAACTGTTTTTT	-	TRBV2	TRBJ1-4	-	15
CATSDPGYGYTF	TGTGCCACCAGTGATCCAGGCTATGGCTACACCTTC	-	TRBV24-1	TRBJ1-2	many	12